The rows below give T cell receptor beta chains drawn from one sample of a study of shared clonotypes between healthy human individuals. Method: immunoSEQ multiplex PCR; TCRdb's copy keeps in-frame clones and lacks some. The sample contains under 1,900,000 clones, approximately 98.5% of which appear only once. The sequencing input was naive CD4+ T cells sorted from blood. The receptors were sampled from a man younger than 40 in good health. The CDR3 runs from the conserved cysteine through the conserved F or W. Each record gives: CDR3 DNA, CDR3 protein, D gene, J gene, clone size, V gene. A D gene is named only where the DNA matches it firmly. The size entry is marked missing in some rows and otherwise reads once, few, many or a size class.

DNA: TGCGCCAGCAGCTCCTCACAGGGGGCGCATTCTGGGGCCAACGTCCTGACTTTC
CDR3: CASSSSQGAHSGANVLTF
D: TRBD1
J: TRBJ2-6
size: -
V: TRBV5-1

DNA: TGCGCCAGCAGCATCGGACAGGGAGGCGAGCAGTACTTC
CDR3: CASSIGQGGEQYF
D: TRBD1
J: TRBJ2-7
size: -
V: TRBV5-1

DNA: TGTGCCAGCAGTGAACCACAGGGGGCAGCCACAGATACGCAGTATTTT
CDR3: CASSEPQGAATDTQYF
D: TRBD1
J: TRBJ2-3
size: -
V: TRBV6-1

DNA: TGTGCCAGCAGCCGGACAGCAACTAATCAGCCCCAGCATTTT
CDR3: CASSRTATNQPQHF
D: -
J: TRBJ1-5
size: once
V: TRBV27

DNA: TGTGCCAGCAGTAGTACAGGAGAAAAACTGTTTTTT
CDR3: CASSSTGEKLFF
D: -
J: TRBJ1-4
size: -
V: TRBV28

DNA: TGTGCCAGTAGTCTCGTAGGACTCGGACAGGGGCACGAGCAGTACTTC
CDR3: CASSLVGLGQGHEQYF
D: TRBD1
J: TRBJ2-7
size: once
V: TRBV19

DNA: TGTGCCAGTAGTACTCCACAGGGGCCACTTACAATGGATGAGCAGTTCTTC
CDR3: CASSTPQGPLTMDEQFF
D: TRBD1
J: TRBJ2-1
size: -
V: TRBV19

DNA: TGCGCCAGCAGGAGCGTAACTAATCAATACAATGAGCAGTTCTTC
CDR3: CASRSVTNQYNEQFF
D: -
J: TRBJ2-1
size: -
V: TRBV5-1

DNA: TGCAGCGTTGCCGGGAGGGGAGAGACCCAGTACTTC
CDR3: CSVAGRGETQYF
D: TRBD2
J: TRBJ2-5
size: -
V: TRBV29-1

DNA: TGTGCCAGCAGCCCCCGGCGGGAGGACGAGACCCAGTACTTC
CDR3: CASSPRREDETQYF
D: TRBD2
J: TRBJ2-5
size: -
V: TRBV5-4

DNA: TGCGCCAGCAGCTTGGGGACAGTACCGACGAACACTGAAGCTTTCTTT
CDR3: CASSLGTVPTNTEAFF
D: -
J: TRBJ1-1
size: -
V: TRBV5-1

DNA: TGTGCCAGCAAAGCAGTGGCGGGAGCTTTCGAGCAGTACTTC
CDR3: CASKAVAGAFEQYF
D: TRBD2
J: TRBJ2-7
size: -
V: TRBV6-4

DNA: TGTGCCAGCAGCCAAGAGAGGGGGCTGGGCACAGATACGCAGTATTTT
CDR3: CASSQERGLGTDTQYF
D: TRBD1
J: TRBJ2-3
size: -
V: TRBV14

DNA: TGTGCCAGCAGCCAAATCCCAGGATTACCCTCCGAGCAGTACTTC
CDR3: CASSQIPGLPSEQYF
D: -
J: TRBJ2-7
size: -
V: TRBV7-2

DNA: TGTGCCAGCAGCTTATCCGCAGAAGCTTTCTTT
CDR3: CASSLSAEAFF
D: -
J: TRBJ1-1
size: -
V: TRBV7-2

DNA: TGTGCCTGGAGTTATAGGACACCCGGGGACTACAATGAGCAGTTCTTC
CDR3: CAWSYRTPGDYNEQFF
D: -
J: TRBJ2-1
size: -
V: TRBV30

DNA: TGTGCCAGTAAAGCGGACTACTCCTACGAGCAGTACTTC
CDR3: CASKADYSYEQYF
D: -
J: TRBJ2-7
size: -
V: TRBV19

DNA: TGTGCCAGCAGTCGACTCGGGGCTAACACCGGGGAGCTGTTTTTT
CDR3: CASSRLGANTGELFF
D: -
J: TRBJ2-2
size: -
V: TRBV27

DNA: TGTGCCAGCAGCTTACAACTGAACACTGAAGCTTTCTTT
CDR3: CASSLQLNTEAFF
D: -
J: TRBJ1-1
size: -
V: TRBV6-5

DNA: TGTGCCAGCAGCCACCGGGCATTTCCTAGCGCGAACACCGGGGAGCTGTTTTTT
CDR3: CASSHRAFPSANTGELFF
D: -
J: TRBJ2-2
size: -
V: TRBV14

DNA: TGTGCCAGCAGCTTAGCGGGGAGGGACCCCCAGTACAATGAGCAGTTCTTC
CDR3: CASSLAGRDPQYNEQFF
D: TRBD2
J: TRBJ2-1
size: -
V: TRBV7-9

DNA: TGCGCCAGCAGCTTGGATGGTAGCGGGAAAGTCTACGAGCAGTACTTC
CDR3: CASSLDGSGKVYEQYF
D: TRBD2
J: TRBJ2-7
size: -
V: TRBV5-1

DNA: TGTGCCAGCAGCTCACGTACAGCTGAAGCTTTCTTT
CDR3: CASSSRTAEAFF
D: -
J: TRBJ1-1
size: -
V: TRBV7-6

DNA: TGCAGCGTTGCCCGGTGGACAGCGATGAACACTGAAGCTTTCTTT
CDR3: CSVARWTAMNTEAFF
D: -
J: TRBJ1-1
size: -
V: TRBV29-1

DNA: TGTGCCAGCAGTGCCACCGGGACAGCCATTAACAATGAGCAGTTCTTC
CDR3: CASSATGTAINNEQFF
D: TRBD1
J: TRBJ2-1
size: -
V: TRBV2

DNA: TGTGCCAGCAGGAGGACTAGCGGGGTTCTCTCCTACGAGCAGTACTTC
CDR3: CASRRTSGVLSYEQYF
D: TRBD2
J: TRBJ2-7
size: once
V: TRBV5-6

DNA: TGCGCCAGCAGTATAGCAGGGGGCACTGAAGCTTTCTTT
CDR3: CASSIAGGTEAFF
D: TRBD1
J: TRBJ1-1
size: -
V: TRBV5-1

DNA: TGCAGCGTGTACATCCGGGGGAACACTGAAGCTTTCTTT
CDR3: CSVYIRGNTEAFF
D: -
J: TRBJ1-1
size: -
V: TRBV29-1

DNA: TGCGCCAGGGGAGGGAACCCTCATTCTTCCTACGAGCAGTACTTC
CDR3: CARGGNPHSSYEQYF
D: TRBD2
J: TRBJ2-7
size: -
V: TRBV4-1

DNA: TGTGCCAGCAGCTTGGGGACTAGCGGGAGCAAAGGCGAGCAGTACTTC
CDR3: CASSLGTSGSKGEQYF
D: TRBD2
J: TRBJ2-7
size: -
V: TRBV7-6

DNA: TGTGCCAGCAGCCTGACAGCAGATACGCAGTATTTT
CDR3: CASSLTADTQYF
D: -
J: TRBJ2-3
size: -
V: TRBV7-8

DNA: TGTGCCAGCAGTGACTCGGGACTAGCGGGAGCCGGGGAGCTGTTTTTT
CDR3: CASSDSGLAGAGELFF
D: TRBD2
J: TRBJ2-2
size: -
V: TRBV6-4

DNA: TGCAGCGTCTCAGGGTCTCGGGAGACCCAGTACTTC
CDR3: CSVSGSRETQYF
D: -
J: TRBJ2-5
size: -
V: TRBV29-1

DNA: TGTGCCAGCAGCTCTACAGGGACGTCCTACGAGCAGTACTTC
CDR3: CASSSTGTSYEQYF
D: -
J: TRBJ2-7
size: -
V: TRBV6-5

DNA: TGTGCCAGCTCACTCGGACAGTCTCCTCAGCGGGAGCTGTTTTTT
CDR3: CASSLGQSPQRELFF
D: -
J: TRBJ2-2
size: -
V: TRBV18

DNA: TGTGCCAGCAGCTCGGACAGGGAAAAACTGTTTTTT
CDR3: CASSSDREKLFF
D: TRBD1
J: TRBJ1-4
size: -
V: TRBV6-6

DNA: TGTGCCAGCAGCCAAGGGCCAACCAATGAGCAGTTCTTC
CDR3: CASSQGPTNEQFF
D: -
J: TRBJ2-1
size: once
V: TRBV6-6

DNA: TGCAGCGTATCCGTGGCAGGGGGAACCTACGAGCAGTACTTC
CDR3: CSVSVAGGTYEQYF
D: TRBD1
J: TRBJ2-7
size: -
V: TRBV29-1

DNA: TGCGCCAGCAGCAGGGGAGCGGACACCGGGGAGCTGTTTTTT
CDR3: CASSRGADTGELFF
D: -
J: TRBJ2-2
size: once
V: TRBV5-1

DNA: TGTGCCAGCAGCCGCAAGGGGTTAACCGGGGAGCTGTTTTTT
CDR3: CASSRKGLTGELFF
D: -
J: TRBJ2-2
size: -
V: TRBV7-2

DNA: TGTGCCAGCAACGGACTAGCGGGAAACAATGAGCAGTTCTTC
CDR3: CASNGLAGNNEQFF
D: TRBD2
J: TRBJ2-1
size: -
V: TRBV7-2

DNA: TGCAGCGCTGCGGGTTATAACGAGCAGTACTTC
CDR3: CSAAGYNEQYF
D: -
J: TRBJ2-7
size: -
V: TRBV29-1

DNA: TGTGCCAGCTCACCACCCGGAGCAGATACGCAGTATTTT
CDR3: CASSPPGADTQYF
D: -
J: TRBJ2-3
size: once
V: TRBV18

DNA: TGTGCCAGCTCGGGAAGACAGGAGCAGTACTTC
CDR3: CASSGRQEQYF
D: -
J: TRBJ2-7
size: -
V: TRBV18

DNA: TGTGCCAGCAGTCAAGGGGGACAGGGGATGGGGGGCTACACCTTC
CDR3: CASSQGGQGMGGYTF
D: TRBD1
J: TRBJ1-2
size: -
V: TRBV27

DNA: TGTGCCAGCAGTCCCCTAGCGGGAGTACGGCCCTACGAGCAGTACTTC
CDR3: CASSPLAGVRPYEQYF
D: TRBD2
J: TRBJ2-7
size: -
V: TRBV28

DNA: TGTGCCAGCCTCGCCGGGGCAGCGGGGTATGGCTACACCTTC
CDR3: CASLAGAAGYGYTF
D: -
J: TRBJ1-2
size: -
V: TRBV28

DNA: TGCAGCGTCGGAACAGGGACAGAGACCCAGTACTTC
CDR3: CSVGTGTETQYF
D: -
J: TRBJ2-5
size: -
V: TRBV29-1

DNA: TGTGCCAGTAGTATAGGGGCAGGGTTCTACGCCGAGCAGTACTTC
CDR3: CASSIGAGFYAEQYF
D: -
J: TRBJ2-7
size: -
V: TRBV19

DNA: TGTGCCAGCACCGGGACAGTAGCTTTCTTT
CDR3: CASTGTVAFF
D: TRBD1
J: TRBJ1-1
size: once
V: TRBV7-9